This T cell receptor (beta chain) was captured by sequencing in a study of sequential checkpoint blockade in melanoma. This clone appeared a few times. The data were produced by immunoSEQ multiplex PCR, yet TCRdb's version contains in-frame clones alone and is incomplete. The sample includes 15,000 or so clones, approximately 48% of them seen just once. The treatment here: randomized to nivolumab then ipilimumab (arm A) or the reverse (arm B). PBMC sorting kept live CD3+CD8+ cells without CD19 or CD56. The V segment lost 2 bases and the J segment 3 bases; nucleotides outside the gene matches: 9. The germline CDR1 and CDR2 sequences are SQVTM and ANQGSEA. CDR3 length equals 16 residues.

The sample in question was CD8+ T cells sorted from blood (inferred from file names), obtained from a patient given nivolumab and ipilimumab in sequence. V usage is TRBV29-1 and J usage is TRBJ2-1; TRBD2 aligns across 8 bases. This sequence originates from a human donor with melanoma. The CDR3 region has the DNA TGCAGCGTTGAAAGTGGCGAGCGGGAGTTCTACAATGAGCAGTTCTTC. Translation: CSVESGEREFYNEQFF.